Below, 32 T cell receptor beta chains from the same sample are listed, as sequenced in a study of CD8 T cells in Susac syndrome. With random hexamers, reverse transcription was performed on about 0.5 to 1 ug of RNA. TCRdb passed the immunoSEQ multiplex PCR reads through MiXCR, listing each CDR3 protein once. The sample carries roughly 200,000 distinct CDR3 sequences, about 95% recorded once. Sequencing input: CD4+ T cells from PBMCs. These receptors were taken from a human donor in good health.

This chain links TRBV7-2 with TRBJ1-5; TRBD1 is a possible D gene (5 bases). This CDR3 is built from 13 residues. Germline V lookup: CDR1 SGHTA, CDR2 FQGNSA. V lost 1 base and J lost 9, with 10 bases in between. CDR3 nucleotide sequence: TGTGCCAGCAGCTTAGATAGGACACGGCCCCAGCATTTT. Its protein is CASSLDRTRPQHF.

This chain links TRBV6-5 with TRBJ2-3; the D is unclear. CDR1 and CDR2 (germline): MNHEY, SVGAGI. CDR3 length equals 12 residues. Trimming shortened V by 8 bases and J by 0 bases, and 6 bases separated the two germline ends. CDR3 in amino acids: CASGDSTDTQYF. As DNA, the CDR3 is TGTGCCAGCGGGGATAGCACAGATACGCAGTATTTT.

The table lists this clonotype with a count of one. The chain employs TRBV20-1 and TRBJ2-1; 13 positions match TRBD2. Trimming at V came to 6 bases and at J to 8 bases, leaving 19 bases not matched to a gene. This CDR3 contains 18 residues. The germline V gene has CDR1 DFQATT and CDR2 SNEGSKA (reference sequence). CDR3 DNA: TGCAGTGCAACGAACATTCCGGGACTAGCGGGAAGGATGCATGAGCAGTTCTTC. Amino acid sequence: CSATNIPGLAGRMHEQFF.

The V and J genes are TRBV14 and TRBJ1-2, with D hard to call. Germline V lookup: CDR1 SGHDN, CDR2 FVKESK. The V gene lost 0 bases and the J gene lost 14 bases, with 13 bases spanning the gap. The CDR3 is made up of 12 amino acids. CDR3 loop: CASSQDRLLGTF. The DNA for the CDR3 is TGTGCCAGCAGCCAAGACAGACTGCTCGGTACCTTC.

The chain is built from TRBV3-1 and TRBJ1-2; no clear D. This CDR3 is 11 amino acids long. V lost 8 bases, J lost 3 bases, and 7 bases lay in between. Germline lookup yields CDR1 LGHDT and CDR2 YNNKEL (reference sequence). For the CDR3, the DNA is TGTGCCAGCTCCAAGCACTATGGCTACACCTTC. This sequence encodes CASSKHYGYTF.

The chain uses TRBV20-1 and TRBJ1-5; D is unclear. This CDR3 contains 13 residues. Per germline, CDR1 DFQATT and CDR2 SNEGSKA (reference sequence). Between the trimmed V and J ends, which lost 0 bases and 5 bases, there was a span of 8 bases. The CDR3 loop is CSARDPGDQPQHF. The CDR3 region has the DNA TGCAGTGCTAGAGATCCCGGAGATCAGCCCCAGCATTTT.

The chain employs TRBV27 and TRBJ2-3; D possibly matches TRBD1 or TRBD2 (5 bases each). The CDR3 length is 15 residues. Between the trimmed V and J ends, which lost 5 bases and 2 bases, there was a span of 14 bases. Germline V gene sequence: CDR1 MNHEY, CDR2 SMNVEV (reference sequence). The CDR3 DNA reads as TGTGCCAGCAGTGCCTCGGGACGGCTCACAGATACGCAGTATTTT. This gives the protein CASSASGRLTDTQYF.

J is TRBJ2-7 and V is TRBV5-1, with 7 bases that match TRBD1. The CDR3 runs 19 residues. The V segment lost 1 base and the J segment 1 base; nucleotides outside the gene matches: 17. The germline gives CDR1 SGHRS, CDR2 YFSETQ. The CDR3 region is CASSLTVSGSWDRSYEQYF. The CDR3 DNA reads as TGCGCCAGCAGCTTGACTGTTTCGGGATCCTGGGACAGATCCTACGAGCAGTACTTC.

The J gene is TRBJ2-3, the V gene TRBV7-6; the D is unclear. The CDR3 has 15 amino acids. V lost 1 base to trimming and J lost 11 bases, with 19 bases between them. CDR1 and CDR2 from the germline V gene are SGHVS and FNYEAQ. CDR3 nucleotides: TGTGCCAGCAGCTTAGAGCCTTCCCACCGGGCCCTGCAGTATTTT. Translation gives CASSLEPSHRALQYF.

The genes are TRBV9 and TRBJ1-2; no definite D call. This CDR3 is built from 13 residues. V was trimmed by 0 bases and J by 4 bases, leaving 7 bases between them. Germline V gives CDR1 SGDLS, CDR2 YYNGEE. CDR3 region: CASSVVSGYGYTF. The DNA for the CDR3 is TGTGCCAGCAGCGTAGTGTCGGGCTATGGCTACACCTTC. Using reference TRBV9 and TRBJ1-2 for the parts outside the CDR3, the full variable domain is DSGVTQTPKHLITATGQRVTLRCSPRSGDLSVYWYQQSLDQGLQFLIQYYNGEERAKGNILERFSAQQFPDLHSELNLSSLELGDSALYFCASSVVSGYGYTFGSGTRLTVV.

This chain connects TRBV9 to TRBJ1-5, with 10 bases lining up with TRBD1. J was trimmed by 5 bases and V by 5 bases; bases with no gene match: 1. This CDR3 contains 13 residues. Germline V gene lookup returns CDR1 SGDLS and CDR2 YYNGEE. The DNA of the CDR3 is TGTGCCAGCAGTGGACAGGGGGATCAGCCCCAGCATTTT. Translating it yields CASSGQGDQPQHF.

V is TRBV29-1 and J is TRBJ1-2; D unclear. This CDR3 is built from 15 residues. Germline lookup yields CDR1 SQVTM and CDR2 ANQGSEA. V lost 0 bases to trimming and J lost 2 bases, with 13 bases between them. CDR3 residues: CSVEDLGGENYGYTF. CDR3 nucleotides: TGCAGCGTTGAAGATCTAGGCGGGGAAAACTATGGCTACACCTTC.

The rearrangement links TRBV29-1 to TRBJ2-3; no reliable D call. The germline V gene encodes CDR1 SQVTM and CDR2 ANQGSEA. V dropped 2 bases and J dropped 1 base, with 10 bases sitting between them. The CDR3 spans 14 residues. The CDR3 loop is CSVEPRRGTDTQYF. CDR3 DNA sequence: TGCAGCGTTGAACCCCGACGTGGCACAGATACGCAGTATTTT.

The chain joins TRBV29-1 to TRBJ1-2; 8 bases are a match to TRBD1. The CDR3 runs to 14 residues. Trimming took 5 bases from V and 6 from J; bases not matched to a gene: 11. Germline values: CDR1 SQVTM, CDR2 ANQGSEA. The chain's CDR3 is CSVYPDREVDGYTF. DNA for the CDR3: TGCAGCGTTTACCCGGACAGGGAAGTAGATGGCTACACCTTC.

The rearrangement uses TRBV9 and TRBJ2-3; the match to TRBD2 covers 9 bases. The CDR3 consists of 16 residues. The J segment lost 1 base and the V segment lost 4 bases, leaving 7 bases of the junction unmatched. From germline, CDR1 is SGDLS and CDR2 YYNGEE. CDR3 protein: CASSPIRTSGTDTQYF. Written as DNA, the CDR3 is TGTGCCAGCAGCCCTATAAGGACTAGCGGCACAGATACGCAGTATTTT.

CDR3 DNA sequence: TGTGCCAGCAGCTTGGTAGGAGGTTATGGCTACACCTTC. Protein sequence: CASSLVGGYGYTF. The chain carries TRBV5-6 and TRBJ1-2, with D unresolved. Trimming left V 0 bases short and J 5 bases short, with 8 bases between. This CDR3 spans 13 amino acids. From germline, CDR1 is SGHDT and CDR2 YYEEEE.

V gene TRBV18 combines with J gene TRBJ1-1; D is perhaps TRBD1 (6 bases). There are 14 residues in the CDR3. With 6 bases removed from V and 4 bases from J, the gap between germline ends came to 15 bases. Per germline, CDR1 KGHSH and CDR2 LQKENI. The CDR3 protein is CASSEIQGSTEAFF. The CDR3 bases are TGTGCCAGCTCCGAAATACAGGGAAGCACTGAAGCTTTCTTT. Filled out from reference TRBV18 and TRBJ1-1, the complete variable domain reads NAGVMQNPRHLVRRRGQEARLRCSPMKGHSHVYWYRQLPEEGLKFMVYLQKENIIDESGMPKERFSAEFPKEGPSILRIQQVVRGDSAAYFCASSEIQGSTEAFFGQGTRLTVV.

This chain joins TRBV3-1 and TRBJ2-1; D gene uncertain. Trimming left V 0 bases short and J 7 bases short, with 10 bases between. CDR1 is LGHDT and CDR2 is YNNKEL in the germline V gene (reference sequence). The CDR3 is made up of 14 amino acids. The CDR3 DNA follows: TGTGCCAGCAGCCAAGATTGGAAAGGGAATGAGCAGTTCTTC. This gives the protein CASSQDWKGNEQFF.

The chain uses TRBV7-2 and TRBJ1-1, with D maybe TRBD1 (5 bases). This CDR3 region has 15 residues. Trimming removed 1 base at V and 0 bases at J, with 9 bases between. Germline values: CDR1 SGHTA, CDR2 FQGNSA. CDR3 residues: CASSLGAGMNTEAFF. The CDR3 DNA reads as TGTGCCAGCAGCTTAGGGGCAGGGATGAACACTGAAGCTTTCTTT.

The V gene is TRBV20-1, the J gene TRBJ2-3; D gene unclear. This CDR3 has 13 amino acids. Trimming stripped 1 base from V and 2 bases from J, with 7 bases between. Germline V gene data show CDR1 as DFQATT and CDR2 as SNEGSKA (reference sequence). The DNA for the CDR3 is TGCAGTGCTAGAGGGGTCTTCACAGATACGCAGTATTTT. Its translation is CSARGVFTDTQYF.

The CDR3 DNA reads as TGTGCCAGCAGTTTATATGGGACAGGGAGCTACGAGCAGTACGTC. Translation: CASSLYGTGSYEQYV. The chain has TRBV12-3 or TRBV12-4 and TRBJ2-7; 9 bases match TRBD1. CDR3 size: 15 residues. J gave up 3 bases and V 2 bases, and 5 bases lay outside the gene matches.

The genes are TRBV12-3 or TRBV12-4 and TRBJ1-5; 12 positions match TRBD1. The ends lost 5 bases at V and 4 bases at J; junction bases unmatched: 6. The CDR3 covers 16 residues. CDR3 sequence reads: CASSEGTGGANQPQHF. In DNA form, the CDR3 reads TGTGCCAGCAGTGAAGGGACAGGGGGCGCAAATCAGCCCCAGCATTTT.

The gene calls are TRBV3-1 and TRBJ2-3; D is unclear. The CDR3 contains 12 residues. Germline loops: CDR1 LGHDT, CDR2 YNNKEL (reference sequence). With 3 bases removed from V and 8 bases from J, the gap between germline ends came to 9 bases. The CDR3 reads CASSQELGTQYF. The CDR3 bases are TGTGCCAGCAGCCAGGAGCTCGGTACGCAGTATTTT.

The chain carries TRBV20-1 and TRBJ2-1; 8 bases align to TRBD2. CDR3 size: 14 residues. Trimming removed 4 bases from V and 3 bases from J; junction bases left unmatched: 5. Germline CDR1 DFQATT, CDR2 SNEGSKA (reference sequence). In DNA form, the CDR3 reads TGCAGTGCTACTCCGGGAGGGTACTACAATGAGCAGTTCTTC. Translation: CSATPGGYYNEQFF.

This chain connects TRBV9 to TRBJ1-5; weak D call: TRBD1 (5 bases). Per the germline V gene, CDR1 is SGDLS and CDR2 is YYNGEE. Trimming cost V 0 bases and J 4 bases, with 11 bases left between them. CDR3 length: 15 residues. The CDR3 DNA reads as TGTGCCAGCAGCGTAGATGGGGCTCCTAATCAGCCCCAGCATTTT. This encodes CASSVDGAPNQPQHF.

J is TRBJ2-1 and V is TRBV5-4, with a tentative D call TRBD2 (5 bases). The ends were cut back, 4 bases at V and 9 bases at J, with 20 bases in the middle. Germline CDR1 SGHNT, CDR2 YYREEE (reference sequence). This CDR3 is 15 amino acids long. In DNA form, the CDR3 reads TGTGCCAGCAGCCAAACTAGAGCCCCCGTGGGTGAGCAGTTCTTC. Its protein is CASSQTRAPVGEQFF.

The CDR3 nucleotides read TGTGCCAGCAGCTTGGGGAAGGACTACGAGCAGTACGTC. Translating gives CASSLGKDYEQYV. The chain carries TRBV5-4 and TRBJ2-7; no definite D call. V was clipped by 0 bases and J by 3 bases, with 7 bases between them. Germline-derived CDR1 and CDR2 are SGHNT and YYREEE (reference sequence). There are 13 residues in the CDR3.

V is TRBV19 and J is TRBJ1-5, with TRBD1 matching 7 bases. Germline CDR1 LNHDA, CDR2 SQIVND (reference sequence). V lost 10 bases, J lost 4 bases, and 7 bases stayed unmatched. The CDR3 runs to 13 residues. CDR3 residues: CATAGTVNQPQHF. The CDR3, as DNA: TGTGCCACCGCCGGGACAGTGAATCAGCCCCAGCATTTT.

The chain combines TRBV20-1 with TRBJ1-5; TRBD1 agrees at 7 bases. This CDR3 is built from 12 residues. Germline CDR1 DFQATT, CDR2 SNEGSKA (reference sequence). After removal of 5 bases from V and 7 bases from J, the junction contained 5 bases not matched to a gene. CDR3 in amino acids: CSARAGGQPQHF. The CDR3 DNA reads as TGCAGTGCTCGGGCAGGGGGACAGCCCCAGCATTTT.

The CDR3 reads CSARGGWEDEQYV. CDR3 nucleotides: TGCAGTGCTAGAGGAGGGTGGGAGGACGAGCAGTACGTC. The rearrangement joins TRBV20-1 to TRBJ2-7; TRBD2 might be the D (6 bases). Trimming cost V 1 base and J 5 bases, with 12 bases left between them. The CDR3 runs 13 residues. CDR1 and CDR2 from the germline V gene are DFQATT and SNEGSKA (reference sequence).

This clonotype has just a few counts. The rearrangement uses TRBV18 and TRBJ2-3; D call uncertain. The CDR3 has 13 residues. CDR1 is KGHSH, CDR2 LQKENI, per germline. The ends were cut back, 3 bases at V and 1 base at J, with 5 bases in the middle. The DNA of the CDR3 is TGTGCCAGCTCACCCAGCCGCACAGATACGCAGTATTTT. Its translation: CASSPSRTDTQYF.

The V and J genes are TRBV30 and TRBJ1-5; D may be TRBD1 (5 bases). CDR3 length equals 13 residues. V was clipped by 1 base and J by 9 bases, with 13 bases between them. Germline-derived CDR1 and CDR2 are GTSNPN and SVGIG (reference sequence). The CDR3 sequence: CAWSGQSARPQHF. CDR3 nucleotides: TGTGCCTGGAGTGGACAGTCCGCTAGGCCCCAGCATTTT.